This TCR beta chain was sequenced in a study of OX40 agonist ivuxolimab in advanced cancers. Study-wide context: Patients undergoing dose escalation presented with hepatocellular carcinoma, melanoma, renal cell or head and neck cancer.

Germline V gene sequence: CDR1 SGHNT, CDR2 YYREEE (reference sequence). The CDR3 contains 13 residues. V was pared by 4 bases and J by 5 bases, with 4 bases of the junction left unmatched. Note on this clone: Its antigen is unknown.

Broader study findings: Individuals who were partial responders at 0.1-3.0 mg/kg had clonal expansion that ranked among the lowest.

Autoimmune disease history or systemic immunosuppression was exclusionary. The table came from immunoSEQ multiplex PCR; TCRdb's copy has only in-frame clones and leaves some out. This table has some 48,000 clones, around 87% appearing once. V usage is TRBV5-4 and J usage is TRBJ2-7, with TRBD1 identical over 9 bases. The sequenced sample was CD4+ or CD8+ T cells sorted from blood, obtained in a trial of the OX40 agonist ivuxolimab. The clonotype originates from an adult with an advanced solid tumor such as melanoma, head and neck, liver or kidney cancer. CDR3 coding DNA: TGTGCCAGCAGCCCACAGGGGGCAAACGAGCAGTACTTC. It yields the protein CASSPQGANEQYF.